The next 15 T cell receptor beta chains were all read from a single sample in a study of a mutant IDH1 vaccine in newly diagnosed glioma. No antigen has been identified for these receptors. As to time point: week 35, safety follow-up. Each vaccine dose was 300 ug of mutant IDH1 20-mer peptide, with topical imiquimod. Profiled with immunoSEQ multiplex PCR; TCRdb holds only in-frame clones, not every one. In the table there are tens of thousands of clones, roughly four fifths of which are singletons. The sample in question was PBMCs, obtained from a glioma patient whose treatment included an IDH1 peptide vaccine. These TCRs come from a man aged 40-50 years with glioma.

This chain uses TRBV5-1 with TRBJ2-7; 8 nucleotides align to TRBD1. With V trimmed by 0 bases and J by 2 bases, 1 base remained unmatched. CDR1 SGHRS and CDR2 YFSETQ come from the germline V gene. This CDR3 is built from 14 residues. CDR3 in DNA: TGCGCCAGCAGCTTGGGGACAGGGACCTACGAGCAGTACTTC. Translating it yields CASSLGTGTYEQYF.

This chain joins TRBV11-2 and TRBJ2-5; D is ambiguous. CDR1 and CDR2 from the germline V gene are SGHAT and FQNNGV. The V and J ends lost 5 bases and 2 bases respectively, with 15 bases between them. The CDR3 sequence is 15 residues long. In DNA, the CDR3 is TGTGCCAGCAGCCCGCCGGTCGGGCCTCAAGAGACCCAGTACTTC. It codes for CASSPPVGPQETQYF.

V is TRBV27 and J is TRBJ2-4, with D unresolved. V was shortened by 5 bases and J by 7 bases, with 12 bases between the two germline ends. CDR1 is MNHEY, CDR2 SMNVEV, per germline (reference sequence). The CDR3 spans 13 residues. CDR3 sequence (DNA): TGTGCCAGCAGTCTTGGCAGATGGAACATTCAGTACTTC. Its protein is CASSLGRWNIQYF.

This clone was seen more than once but under ten times. This rearrangement joins TRBV10-2 to TRBJ1-1, with D tentatively TRBD1 (5 bases). The CDR3 is 14 amino acids. Germline loops: CDR1 WSHSY, CDR2 SAAADI. V gave up 4 bases and J gave up 5 bases, with 14 bases separating them. The CDR3 DNA follows: TGCGCCAGCAGTGCCGGGGGGGATGGGACTGAAGCTTTCTTT. Protein product: CASSAGGDGTEAFF.

This chain connects TRBV6-6 to TRBJ2-7, with 9 bases identical to TRBD1. With 4 bases clipped from V and 4 bases from J, the junction kept 11 bases outside the gene matches. This CDR3 is built from 16 residues. CDR1 MNHNY and CDR2 SVGAGI come from the germline V gene (reference sequence). The CDR3 nucleotides are TGTGCCAGCAGTTCTCTACCACCGACAGGGGGGTACGAGCAGTACTTC. Its translation: CASSSLPPTGGYEQYF.

This clone was counted a few times. The rearrangement links TRBV2 to TRBJ2-2; TRBD1 aligns across 9 bases. J gave up 2 bases and V 6 bases, and 7 bases lay outside the gene matches. Germline lookup yields CDR1 SNHLY and CDR2 FYNNEI. The CDR3 runs 16 residues. This CDR3 reads CASSPGTGRNTGELFF. The DNA of the CDR3 is TGTGCCAGCAGCCCCGGGACAGGGAGAAACACCGGGGAGCTGTTTTTT.

The chain uses TRBV4-3 and TRBJ2-3, with D maybe TRBD2 (6 bases). V lost 1 base and J 4 bases, leaving 18 bases between the germline ends. The CDR3 has 17 amino acids. Germline lookup yields CDR1 LGHNA and CDR2 YSLEER. CDR3 sequence reads: CASSQGSPSVRADTQYF. The CDR3 region has the DNA TGCGCCAGCAGCCAAGGTTCGCCTAGCGTTCGGGCAGATACGCAGTATTTT.

This clone was seen once. The chain combines TRBV11-3 with TRBJ2-1, with TRBD2 identical over 7 bases. The CDR3 extends over 13 amino acids. Germline V gene sequence: CDR1 SGHNT, CDR2 YENEEA. V trimming: 6 bases; J trimming: 3 bases; junction bases outside the gene matches: 2. The CDR3 spells CASSGGSYNEQFF. CDR3 sequence (DNA): TGTGCCAGCAGTGGCGGGAGCTACAATGAGCAGTTCTTC.

The V and J genes are TRBV20-1 and TRBJ2-1, with a possible D match to TRBD2 (6 bases). The CDR3 runs to 11 residues. CDR1 is DFQATT, CDR2 SNEGSKA, per germline (reference sequence). V lost 0 bases to trimming and J lost 13 bases, with 10 bases between them. The DNA of the CDR3 is TGCAGTGCTAGAGACCAGGGACTTCAGTTCTTC. Its protein product is CSARDQGLQFF.

This chain connects TRBV19 to TRBJ1-5, with no clear D. The CDR3 is 14 residues long. Trimming took off 3 bases at V and 3 bases at J, with 9 bases between the two ends. Per germline, CDR1 LNHDA and CDR2 SQIVND (reference sequence). CDR3 region: CASSMQQDNQPQHF. The DNA for the CDR3 is TGTGCCAGTAGTATGCAGCAAGACAATCAGCCCCAGCATTTT.

This chain joins TRBV6-6 and TRBJ2-7, with 7 bases aligning to TRBD1. The junction had 11 bases not matched to a gene; V was cut back by 5 bases and J by 1 base. CDR3 size: 16 residues. Per the germline V gene, CDR1 is MNHNY and CDR2 is SVGAGI (reference sequence). CDR3 DNA: TGTGCCAGCAGTCCCCGAGGGACAGCGTTGTCCTACGAGCAGTACTTC. Translation: CASSPRGTALSYEQYF.

The rearrangement links TRBV19 to TRBJ2-2; 10 bases align to TRBD1. With 4 bases clipped from V and 4 bases from J, the junction kept 6 bases outside the gene matches. The CDR3 sequence is 16 residues long. Germline values: CDR1 LNHDA, CDR2 SQIVND (reference sequence). DNA for the CDR3: TGTGCCAGTAGTAACCGACAGGGGGCCGGCACCGGGGAGCTGTTTTTT. This encodes CASSNRQGAGTGELFF.

The gene calls are TRBV10-2 and TRBJ2-1, with 10 bases fitting TRBD2. The germline V gene has CDR1 WSHSY and CDR2 SAAADI. The V and J ends lost 6 bases and 2 bases, in that order; junction bases with no gene match: 7. The CDR3 totals 16 residues. The CDR3 region has the DNA TGCGCCAGCAGACCCGCGGGGACTAGCGCCTACAATGAGCAGTTCTTC. Its protein product is CASRPAGTSAYNEQFF.

This clone was detected a few times. V is TRBV4-2 and J is TRBJ1-5; TRBD1 matches at 9 bases. The CDR3 loop spans 14 amino acids. The germline CDR1 and CDR2 sequences are LGHNA and YNFKEQ. V shed 3 bases, J shed 4 bases, and the junction held 1 base outside the gene matches. Here the CDR3 DNA reads TGTGCCAGCAGCCATGGACAGGGGAATCAGCCCCAGCATTTT. Amino acids: CASSHGQGNQPQHF.

This chain joins TRBV19 and TRBJ1-4, with 8 nucleotides matching TRBD1. The V gene end was trimmed by 5 bases and the J gene end by 5 bases; junction bases not matched to a gene: 10. This CDR3 has 16 amino acids. Germline lookup yields CDR1 LNHDA and CDR2 SQIVND (reference sequence). CDR3 sequence: CASSPGQGKVNEKLFF. The CDR3 bases are TGTGCCAGTAGTCCAGGACAGGGTAAAGTGAATGAAAAACTGTTTTTT.